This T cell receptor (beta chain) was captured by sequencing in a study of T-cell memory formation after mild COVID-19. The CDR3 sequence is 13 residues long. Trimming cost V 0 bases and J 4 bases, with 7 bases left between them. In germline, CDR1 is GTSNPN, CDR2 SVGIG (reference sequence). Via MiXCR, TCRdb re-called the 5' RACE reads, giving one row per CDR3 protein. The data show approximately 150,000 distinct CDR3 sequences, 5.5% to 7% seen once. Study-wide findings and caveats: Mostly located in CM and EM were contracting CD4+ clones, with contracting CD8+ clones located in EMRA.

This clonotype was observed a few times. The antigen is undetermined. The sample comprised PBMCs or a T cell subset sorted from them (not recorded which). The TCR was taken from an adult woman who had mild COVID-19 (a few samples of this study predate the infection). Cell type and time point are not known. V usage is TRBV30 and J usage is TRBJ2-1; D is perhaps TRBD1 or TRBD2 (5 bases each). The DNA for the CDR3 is TGTGCCTGGAGTGTATGGGGGTACAATGAGCAGTTCTTC. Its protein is CAWSVWGYNEQFF. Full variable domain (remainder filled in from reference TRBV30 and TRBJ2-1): SQTIHQWPATLVQPVGSPLSLECTVEGTSNPNLYWYRQAAGRGLQLLFYSVGIGQISSEVPQNLSASRPQDRQFILSSKKLLLSDSGFYLCAWSVWGYNEQFFGPGTRLTVL.